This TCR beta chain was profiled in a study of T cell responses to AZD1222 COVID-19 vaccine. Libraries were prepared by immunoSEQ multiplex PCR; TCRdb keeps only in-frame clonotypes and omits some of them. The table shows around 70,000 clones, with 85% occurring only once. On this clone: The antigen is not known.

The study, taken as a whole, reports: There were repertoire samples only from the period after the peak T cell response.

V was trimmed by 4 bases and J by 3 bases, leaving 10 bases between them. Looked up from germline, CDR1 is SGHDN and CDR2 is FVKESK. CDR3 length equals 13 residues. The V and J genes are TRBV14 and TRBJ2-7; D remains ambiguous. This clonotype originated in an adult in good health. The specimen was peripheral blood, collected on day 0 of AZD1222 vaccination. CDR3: CASSLRPHYEQYF. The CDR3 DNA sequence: TGTGCCAGCAGCCTCCGGCCCCACTACGAGCAGTACTTC.